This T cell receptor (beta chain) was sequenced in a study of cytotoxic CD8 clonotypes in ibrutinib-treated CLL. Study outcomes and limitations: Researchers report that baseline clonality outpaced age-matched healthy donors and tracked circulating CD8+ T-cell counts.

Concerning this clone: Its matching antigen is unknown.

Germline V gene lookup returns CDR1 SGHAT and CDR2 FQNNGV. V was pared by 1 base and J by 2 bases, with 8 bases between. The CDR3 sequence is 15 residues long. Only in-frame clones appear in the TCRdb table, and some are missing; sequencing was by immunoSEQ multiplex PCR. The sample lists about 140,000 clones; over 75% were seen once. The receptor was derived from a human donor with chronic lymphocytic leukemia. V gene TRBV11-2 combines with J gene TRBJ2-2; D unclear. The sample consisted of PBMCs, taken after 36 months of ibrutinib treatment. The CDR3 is CASSLVPYNTGELFF. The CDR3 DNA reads TGTGCCAGCAGCTTAGTACCGTACAACACCGGGGAGCTGTTTTTT.